This T cell receptor beta chain was sequenced for a study of shared clonotypes between healthy human individuals (dated by TCRdb to the early 2020s). Turning to the overall study: The cohort comprised a couple of women and three men aged 18 to 49 years. To estimate repertoire size and how much clonotypes are shared between individuals, the study performed deep sequencing of blood TCR repertoires from roughly five healthy adults. Leukapheresis yielded between about 0.94 and 9 billion PBMCs per donor. For each donor, CD4 naive and CD4 memory were each run on three plates, CD8 naive on two plates, and CD8 memory on one plate. Different laboratories and diverse techniques were used to prepare libraries and sequence TCR repertoires, to increase sequencing depth and limit assay-specific biases.

Using the deep immunoSEQ assay, TCR CDR3 regions were amplified from genomic DNA by multiplex PCR. For each cell subset, the extracted genomic DNA was distributed evenly across all wells of several immunoSEQ 96-well plates, and each plate served as one replicate. For sorted subsets, roughly 190 ng of genomic DNA, equivalent to 25,000 to 30,000 T cell genomes, went into each replicate PCR. The purified libraries were quantified using a Qubit 3.0 fluorometer, sized with a Bioanalyzer 2100, and then quantified again using the KAPA Library Quantification kit. Every immunoSEQ 96-well plate was sequenced on a dedicated single-read 150-cycle Illumina NextSeq 550 flow cell. Per the authors' processing: Because only junctional sequences without quality scores were contained in the immunoSEQ output, filtering matching that applied to full-length reads could not be performed. Sequences were annotated with PyIR, a Python wrapper for IgBLAST v1.9, and V/J genes and CDR3 were assigned using IMGT germline references. Reads were removed for weak V/J assignments (E-value above 1e-6), missing CDR3, stop codons, out-of-frame junctions, or ambiguous translated residues. V3J clonotypes were defined as sequences sharing the same inferred V gene, J gene, and CDR3 amino acid sequence. The percentage overlap between two repertoires was calculated by dividing the number of shared unique clonotypes by the size of the smaller repertoire. Repertoire richness was assessed with RTK rarefaction, the Chao1 estimator, and Recon v2.1 estimates of unobserved clonotypes. Generation probabilities for all TCRbeta clonotypes obtained by the gDNA method from a handful of donors were computed using OLGA. Drawn from immuneACCESS, this table holds only the in-frame rearrangements with V and J called that TCRdb kept. Clones are partly lost; checked studies trace under half to an unresolved V gene and leave the rest unexplained. V, J and clone size reflect that table, while D and trimming were determined from the DNA. This sample lists 550,000 to 600,000 clones; 95% to 98% were detected once. The biggest ten clones account for 0.3% of the sample.

Reading the germline V gene gives CDR1 MDHEN and CDR2 SYDVKM. Counted from cysteine to phenylalanine, this CDR3 has 17 amino acids. The kept DNA is CDR3 alone, 51 bases in frame from the first base. V and J are truncated by 3 bases and 0 bases respectively, leaving an intervening sequence of 15 bases. A remark on this clone: Its antigen is still unknown. No base-level quality is on record; no much larger clone is a single base apart.

General findings and caveats noted by the study authors: Larger estimated clonotype richness was generally found for naive subsets than for memory subsets. Rarefaction of sorted-subset datasets indicated incomplete sequencing despite the large sequencing depth. Sampling was limited to blood, and TCR repertoires in tissue likely differ from TCR repertoires in blood. Clonotypes shared by all four sorted-subset donors showed higher generation probabilities than non-shared clonotypes. Because the study included only a small number of donors, the genetic and exposure-history diversity represented was limited. When a few donors were compared, the shared fraction of clonotypes was about 5.5% for naive CD4, approximately 3.5% for naive CD8, roughly 2.5% for memory CD4, and 0.35% to 0.4% for memory CD8. Based on pairwise subsampling, the degree of clonotype sharing among donors was expected to be affected by sequencing depth.

For the CD8 naive samples, CD45RO-negative cells were positively selected for CCR7, yielding a CD45RA+CCR7+ population from which TemRA cells were excluded. Donors were healthy HIV-negative adults with no recently reported acute infections or vaccinations. Every donor was a Caucasian adult living in Nashville, Tennessee, USA. Blood was collected by leukapheresis, and PBMCs were isolated by Ficoll-Histopaque density gradient centrifugation and then cryopreserved in liquid nitrogen vapor phase. Analytical flow cytometry was used to check the purity and quantity of each magnetically sorted T cell population. Genomic DNA was isolated from each sorted fraction and quantified by UV absorbance on a Nanodrop 2000c.

The chain links TRBV28 with TRBJ1-5, with an unclear D gene assignment. Specimen: naive CD8+ T cells sorted from blood. Sample cell subset or site, as interpreted from the label and publication: CD45RA+CCR7+. The clonotype comes from a young man in good health. The encoded CDR3 is CASSFGSSSYSNQPQHF. The DNA sequence is as follows: TGTGCCAGCAGTTTTGGTAGTTCTAGCTATAGCAATCAGCCCCAGCATTTT.